This record concerns one T cell receptor (beta chain) sequence. The method was immunoSEQ multiplex PCR; TCRdb's version includes in-frame clones alone and lacks a portion of them. The table lists 25,000 to 30,000 clones, roughly 89% of them singletons, with just over 9.5% in the top ten. This sample is drawn from a study of preoperative IRX-2 immunotherapy in early breast cancer. The treatment was: preoperative locoregional IRX-2 cytokine immunotherapy. This phase Ib study tested locoregional IRX-2 cytokine immunotherapy given before surgery. The sample here was taken from a patient treated with IRX-2 immunotherapy. This clonotype was obtained from a human donor with breast cancer.

The chain's CDR3 is CASSFDRDEQFF. The CDR3 coding sequence is TGTGCCAGCAGCTTCGACAGGGATGAGCAGTTCTTC. The chain joins TRBV11-3 to TRBJ2-1; 7 bases match TRBD1. Germline V gives CDR1 SGHNT, CDR2 YENEEA. J gave up 8 bases and V 3 bases, and 1 base lay outside the gene matches. The CDR3 length is 12 residues.